These 13 T cell receptor beta chains came from one sample sequenced in a study of blood T cell repertoires in COVID-19. Method: immunoSEQ multiplex PCR; TCRdb's copy keeps in-frame clones and lacks some. The sample has over 200,000 clones, about 85% seen once. Source material: peripheral blood. These receptors all stem from a woman of 80 years or more with acute or convalescent COVID-19.

This clone appeared a single time. This chain connects TRBV24-1 to TRBJ2-3; possibly TRBD2 for D (6 bases). CDR1 KGHDR and CDR2 SFDVKD come from the germline V gene. The CDR3 runs to 13 residues. Trimming took 10 bases from V and 2 from J, leaving 12 bases between them. The CDR3 DNA is TGTGCCACTCTAGGGCGGGACACAGATACGCAGTATTTT. It is translated as CATLGRDTDTQYF.

The chain joins TRBV19 to TRBJ1-5; D ambiguous. V shed 5 bases and J shed 7 bases, with 12 bases lying between them. The CDR3 runs to 13 residues. Germline lookup yields CDR1 LNHDA and CDR2 SQIVND (reference sequence). The CDR3 nucleotides are TGTGCCAGTAGTTCCCTAGCCGGACAGCCCCAGCATTTT. It specifies CASSSLAGQPQHF.

In its sample, this clone was seen a few times. V and J are TRBV7-2 and TRBJ2-2, with D unresolved. Germline loops: CDR1 SGHTA, CDR2 FQGNSA. V was clipped by 4 bases and J by 3 bases, with 6 bases between them. The CDR3 runs to 13 residues. Here the CDR3 reads CASSSDYTGELFF. DNA of the CDR3: TGTGCCAGCAGCTCAGATTACACCGGGGAGCTGTTTTTT. Filled out from reference TRBV7-2 and TRBJ2-2, the complete variable domain reads GAGVSQSPSNKVTEKGKDVELRCDPISGHTALYWYRQSLGQGLEFLIYFQGNSAPDKSGLPSDRFSAERTGGSVSTLTIQRTQQEDSAVYLCASSSDYTGELFFGEGSRLTVL.

This chain uses TRBV4-1 with TRBJ1-2; TRBD1 aligns across 10 bases. Looked up from germline, CDR1 is MGHRA and CDR2 is YSYEKL. The V gene end was trimmed by 1 base and the J gene end by 4 bases; junction bases not matched to a gene: 6. This CDR3 region has 16 residues. DNA of the CDR3: TGCGCCAGCAGCCAAGGGGGACAGGGGATTTTCTATGGCTACACCTTC. Protein product: CASSQGGQGIFYGYTF.

The rearrangement joins TRBV18 to TRBJ1-3; 7 bases fit TRBD1. V shed 3 bases and J 6 bases; nucleotides not matched to a gene: 8. The CDR3 has 15 residues. CDR1 and CDR2 from the germline V gene are KGHSH and LQKENI. The CDR3 loop reads CASSPGTENANTIYF. CDR3 in DNA: TGTGCCAGCTCACCCGGGACAGAGAATGCAAACACCATATATTTT.

The chain is built from TRBV28 and TRBJ2-1, with 8 bases that match TRBD2. The CDR3 length is 19 residues. V lost 6 bases, J lost 3 bases, and 19 bases stayed unmatched. The germline V gene has CDR1 MDHEN and CDR2 SYDVKM. The CDR3 here is CASRAAGSPFGGGYNEQFF. Written as DNA, the CDR3 is TGTGCCAGCAGAGCGGCCGGGAGCCCTTTCGGGGGGGGCTACAATGAGCAGTTCTTC.

DNA of the CDR3: TGCGCCAGCAGCCAAGACCCGACCCCGGGTCAGCCCCAGCATTTT. It is translated as CASSQDPTPGQPQHF. V usage is TRBV4-1 and J usage is TRBJ1-5; D is uncertain. V lost 0 bases to trimming and J lost 6 bases, with 12 bases between them. The germline V gene has CDR1 MGHRA and CDR2 YSYEKL. The CDR3 runs to 15 residues.

V and J are TRBV5-5 and TRBJ1-1; 9 nucleotides align to TRBD1. This CDR3 region has 15 residues. V trimming: 1 base; J trimming: 1 base; junction bases outside the gene matches: 2. The germline V gene encodes CDR1 SGHKS and CDR2 YYEKEE (reference sequence). The CDR3 DNA sequence: TGTGCCAGCAGCTTGACGGGACAGGGGAACACTGAAGCTTTCTTT. Amino acids: CASSLTGQGNTEAFF.

The gene calls are TRBV5-1 and TRBJ1-4; 7 positions agree with TRBD1. This CDR3 contains 14 residues. The germline gives CDR1 SGHRS, CDR2 YFSETQ. J was trimmed by 3 bases and V by 7 bases; bases with no gene match: 6. The CDR3 region has the DNA TGCGCCAGCGCCCCCGGGACAGCTAATGAAAAACTGTTTTTT. Translation gives CASAPGTANEKLFF.

CDR3 loop: CASSSTELGEKLFF. Here the CDR3 DNA reads TGTGCCAGCAGTTCGACCGAGCTCGGGGAAAAACTGTTTTTT. The V gene is TRBV7-9, the J gene TRBJ1-4; D not resolved. The germline V gene has CDR1 SEHNR and CDR2 FQNEAQ (reference sequence). Deletions cut 6 bases from V and 8 bases from J, with 16 bases between. The CDR3 is 14 residues long. The variable domain in full, completed from reference TRBV7-9 and TRBJ1-4, reads DTGVSQNPRHKITKRGQNVTFRCDPISEHNRLYWYRQTLGQGPEFLTYFQNEAQLEKSRLLSDRFSAERPKGSFSTLEIQRTEQGDSAMYLCASSSTELGEKLFFGSGTQLSVL.

This chain links TRBV19 with TRBJ1-4; 10 bases are shared with TRBD1. Germline CDR1 is LNHDA and CDR2 is SQIVND (reference sequence). V was clipped by 7 bases and J by 8 bases; unmatched bases: 7. The CDR3 extends over 14 amino acids. The CDR3 spells CASTLGQGSEKLFF. The CDR3 region has the DNA TGTGCCAGTACTTTGGGACAGGGGTCAGAAAAACTGTTTTTT.

In its sample, this clone was seen once. This chain joins TRBV7-8 and TRBJ2-1; TRBD2 is a possible D gene (7 bases). CDR1 is SGHVS, CDR2 FQNEAQ, per germline. V lost 4 bases, J lost 6 bases, and 19 bases lay in between. The CDR3 contains 16 residues. CDR3 nucleotides: TGTGCCAGCAGCTCCACAATGCCGGGGGGCCTCAATGAGCAGTTCTTC. Protein: CASSSTMPGGLNEQFF.

J is TRBJ1-1 and V is TRBV18, with 9 bases fitting TRBD1. The CDR3 runs to 14 residues. The germline V gene has CDR1 KGHSH and CDR2 LQKENI. Trimming at V came to 2 bases and at J to 4 bases, leaving 2 bases not matched to a gene. DNA for the CDR3: TGTGCCAGCTCACCATGGGACAGGGCCACTGAAGCTTTCTTT. Translating it yields CASSPWDRATEAFF.